The next 14 T cell receptor beta chains were all read from a single sample in a study of T cell repertoires in cytomegalovirus infection. Each CDR3 protein is one row after TCRdb ran MiXCR on the reads. Of about 310,000 distinct CDR3 sequences listed, about 17% are singletons. The sequenced sample consisted of PBMCs. All receptors derive from a human donor in good health (CMV status not recorded). Some clones in this sample may be carry-over from other donors' samples.

This clonotype was counted at least ten times. The chain combines TRBV11-2 with TRBJ1-2; possibly TRBD1 for D (5 bases). The CDR3 is 14 residues long. Germline CDR1 and CDR2: SGHAT and FQNNGV. Trimming removed 1 base from V and 8 bases from J, with 14 bases in between. The DNA for the CDR3 is TGTGCCAGCAGCTTAGGGGTGCAGGGTCGGGGCTACACCTTC. Translating it yields CASSLGVQGRGYTF.

V gene TRBV7-2 combines with J gene TRBJ2-7; TRBD1 might be the D (6 bases). Germline CDR1 reads SGHTA; CDR2 reads FQGNSA. V gave up 1 base and J gave up 3 bases, with 19 bases separating them. This CDR3 contains 17 residues. The CDR3 DNA reads as TGTGCCAGCAGCTTAGGGGTCGGGCGGGCCAGGGGCTACGAGCAGTACTTC. Amino acids: CASSLGVGRARGYEQYF.

This clonotype was seen ten or more times. This chain connects TRBV7-2 to TRBJ1-2, with D perhaps TRBD1 (5 bases). The V end was cut by 2 bases, the J end by 0 bases, with 13 bases between. The V gene's germline CDR1 is SGHTA and CDR2 FQGNSA. The length of the CDR3 is 16 residues. The DNA of the CDR3 is TGTGCCAGCAGCTTAAGGCACGGGGGAGCTAACTATGGCTACACCTTC. This gives the protein CASSLRHGGANYGYTF.

The CDR3 coding sequence is TGCGCCAGCAGCCAAGCAAGCAATCAGCCCCAGCATTTT. It yields the protein CASSQASNQPQHF. This chain joins TRBV4-1 and TRBJ1-5; no reliable D call. The CDR3 is 13 residues long. Germline V gene data show CDR1 as MGHRA and CDR2 as YSYEKL. Trimming removed 1 base from V and 1 base from J, with 2 bases in between.

The CDR3 DNA reads TGTGCCAGCAGCGAGGGGTATCAGCCCCAGCATTTT. Its translation: CASSEGYQPQHF. The chain uses TRBV6-2 or TRBV6-3 and TRBJ1-5; D is possibly TRBD1 (5 bases). This CDR3 comprises 12 residues. Germline loops: CDR1 MNHEY, CDR2 SVGEGT. Trimming shortened V by 6 bases and J by 5 bases, and 8 bases separated the two germline ends.

This clonotype was recorded at least ten times. The V and J genes are TRBV7-8 and TRBJ2-3, with D unresolved. Germline CDR1 SGHVS, CDR2 FQNEAQ. This CDR3 contains 13 residues. V was shortened by 1 base and J by 4 bases, with 6 bases between the two germline ends. CDR3 DNA sequence: TGTGCCAGCAGCTTAGGGGTCCCAGATACGCAGTATTTT. It codes for CASSLGVPDTQYF.

This clonotype was seen many times. The chain links TRBV4-2 to TRBJ1-1; D is undetermined. The CDR3 runs 13 residues. The V gene lost 6 bases and the J gene lost 1 base, with 9 bases spanning the gap. Per the germline V gene, CDR1 is LGHNA and CDR2 is YNFKEQ. The chain's CDR3 is CASRKSGNTEAFF. The CDR3 DNA reads as TGTGCCAGCAGAAAGAGTGGGAACACTGAAGCTTTCTTT.

V gene TRBV15 combines with J gene TRBJ2-5, with 11 positions matching TRBD2. Germline V gene sequence: CDR1 LNHNV, CDR2 YYDKDF (reference sequence). The CDR3 is 15 amino acids. Germline trimming cut 10 bases from V and 2 bases from J; bases unmatched to any gene: 9. In nucleotides, the CDR3 is TGTGCCATTAGCGGGGGGGGGGGCGGGCAAGAGACCCAGTACTTC. Its translation is CAISGGGGGQETQYF. Using reference TRBV15 and TRBJ2-5 for the parts outside the CDR3, the full variable domain is DAMVIQNPRYQVTQFGKPVTLSCSQTLNHNVMYWYQQKSSQAPKLLFHYYDKDFNNEADTPDNFQSRRPNTSFCFLDIRSPGLGDTAMYLCAISGGGGGQETQYFGPGTRLLVL.

This rearrangement joins TRBV10-3 to TRBJ2-7; D perhaps matches TRBD1 (6 bases). Looked up from germline, CDR1 is ENHRY and CDR2 is SYGVKD. Trimming pared 10 bases from V and 1 base from J, leaving 14 bases between. The CDR3 is 13 amino acids. The CDR3 is CATRQEVSYEQYF. Written as DNA, the CDR3 is TGTGCCACCCGACAGGAGGTATCCTACGAGCAGTACTTC.

The chain couples TRBV28 to TRBJ2-2; D ambiguous. V was shortened by 5 bases and J by 9 bases, with 22 bases between the two germline ends. This CDR3 has 16 amino acids. In germline, CDR1 is MDHEN, CDR2 SYDVKM. CDR3 DNA: TGTGCCAGCAGTCCAAACACGATCCGGATTTTACGGGAGCTGTTTTTT. Amino acids: CASSPNTIRILRELFF.

This clonotype was observed a few times. This rearrangement joins TRBV24-1 to TRBJ2-1; TRBD1 matches 8 bases. CDR3 size: 13 residues. Germline values: CDR1 KGHDR, CDR2 SFDVKD. The V and J ends lost 5 bases and 11 bases, in that order; junction bases with no gene match: 7. CDR3 loop: CATSAETGAKQFF. In nucleotides, the CDR3 is TGTGCCACCAGTGCCGAGACAGGGGCCAAGCAGTTCTTC.

V usage is TRBV4-1 and J usage is TRBJ1-1, with D unresolved. The V gene lost 1 base and the J gene lost 2 bases, with 14 bases spanning the gap. This CDR3 has 16 amino acids. Germline lookup yields CDR1 MGHRA and CDR2 YSYEKL. CDR3 nucleotides: TGCGCCAGCAGCCAAGCGGTAGCACAAATTAACACTGAAGCTTTCTTT. Translating it yields CASSQAVAQINTEAFF.

V usage is TRBV27 and J usage is TRBJ2-4; 7 bases match TRBD1. This CDR3 region has 14 residues. Germline CDR1 MNHEY, CDR2 SMNVEV (reference sequence). V trimming: 5 bases; J trimming: 2 bases; junction bases outside the gene matches: 3. The CDR3 loop is CASSRGGSKNIQYF. The CDR3 DNA reads as TGTGCCAGCAGTAGAGGGGGCTCCAAAAACATTCAGTACTTC.

This clonotype appeared a few times. The chain joins TRBV7-3 to TRBJ2-1; no firm D call. Trimming took off 5 bases at V and 7 bases at J, with 12 bases between the two ends. The CDR3 spans 13 residues. The V gene's germline CDR1 is SGHTA and CDR2 FQGTGA. CDR3 nucleotides: TGTGCCAGCAGCCTCTTGGCAGCGAATGAGCAGTTCTTC. Amino acid sequence: CASSLLAANEQFF. Based on the CDR3 plus reference TRBV7-3 and TRBJ2-1, the full variable domain is GAGVSQTPSNKVTEKGKYVELRCDPISGHTALYWYRQSLGQGPEFLIYFQGTGAADDSGLPNDRFFAVRPEGSVSTLKIQRTERGDSAVYLCASSLLAANEQFFGPGTRLTVL.